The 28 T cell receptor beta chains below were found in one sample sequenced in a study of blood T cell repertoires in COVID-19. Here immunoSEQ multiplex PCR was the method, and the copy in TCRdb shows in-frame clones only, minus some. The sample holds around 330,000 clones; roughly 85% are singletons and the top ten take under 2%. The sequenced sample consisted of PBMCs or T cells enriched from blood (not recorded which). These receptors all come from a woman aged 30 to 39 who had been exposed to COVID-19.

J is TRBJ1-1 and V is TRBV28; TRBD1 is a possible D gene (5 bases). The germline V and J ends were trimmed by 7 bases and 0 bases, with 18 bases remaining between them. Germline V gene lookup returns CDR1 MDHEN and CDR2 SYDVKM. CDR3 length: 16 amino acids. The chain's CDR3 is CASNPRGAGMNTEAFF. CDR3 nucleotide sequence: TGTGCCAGCAACCCGAGGGGAGCGGGGATGAACACTGAAGCTTTCTTT.

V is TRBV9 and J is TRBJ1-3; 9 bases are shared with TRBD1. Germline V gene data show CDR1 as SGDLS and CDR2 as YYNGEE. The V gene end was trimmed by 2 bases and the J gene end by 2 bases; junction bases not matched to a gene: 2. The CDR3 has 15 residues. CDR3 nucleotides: TGTGCCAGCAGCGTCCGGGACAGGGCTGGAAACACCATATATTTT. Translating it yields CASSVRDRAGNTIYF.

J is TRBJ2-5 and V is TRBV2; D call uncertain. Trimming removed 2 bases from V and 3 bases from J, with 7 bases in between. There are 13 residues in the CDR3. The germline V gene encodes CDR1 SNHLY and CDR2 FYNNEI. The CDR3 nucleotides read TGTGCCAGCAGTGAAAACCGAGAAGAGACCCAGTACTTC. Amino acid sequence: CASSENREETQYF.

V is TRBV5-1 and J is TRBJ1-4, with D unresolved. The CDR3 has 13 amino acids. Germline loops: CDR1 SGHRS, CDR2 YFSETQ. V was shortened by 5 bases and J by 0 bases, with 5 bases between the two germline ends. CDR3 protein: CASRRATNEKLFF. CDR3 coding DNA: TGCGCCAGCAGAAGAGCAACTAATGAAAAACTGTTTTTT.

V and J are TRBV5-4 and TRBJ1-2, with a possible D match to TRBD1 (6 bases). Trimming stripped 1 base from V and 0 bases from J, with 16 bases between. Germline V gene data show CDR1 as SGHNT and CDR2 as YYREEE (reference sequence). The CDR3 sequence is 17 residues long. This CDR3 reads CASSLLVQGRANYGYTF. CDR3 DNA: TGTGCCAGCAGCTTGCTTGTTCAGGGGAGGGCTAACTATGGCTACACCTTC.

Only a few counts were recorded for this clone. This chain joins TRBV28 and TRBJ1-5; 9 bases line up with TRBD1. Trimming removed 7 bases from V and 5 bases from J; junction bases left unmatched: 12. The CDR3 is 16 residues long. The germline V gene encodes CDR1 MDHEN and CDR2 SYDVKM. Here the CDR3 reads CASTPGGQGGYQPQHF. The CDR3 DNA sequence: TGTGCCAGCACCCCGGGGGGACAGGGCGGGTATCAGCCCCAGCATTTT.

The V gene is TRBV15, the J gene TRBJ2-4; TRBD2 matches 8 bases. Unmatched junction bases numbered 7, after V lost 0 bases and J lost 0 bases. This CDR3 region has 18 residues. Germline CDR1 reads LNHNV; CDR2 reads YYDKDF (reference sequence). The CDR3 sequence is CATSREAMTSVAKNIQYF. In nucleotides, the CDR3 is TGTGCCACCAGCAGAGAGGCTATGACTAGCGTAGCCAAAAACATTCAGTACTTC.

CDR3 sequence: CASSLVDRGSVGNQPQHF. For the CDR3, the DNA is TGTGCCAGCAGCTTGGTGGACAGGGGATCTGTGGGCAATCAGCCCCAGCATTTT. The genes are TRBV5-5 and TRBJ1-5; 9 bases align to TRBD1. Trimming removed 0 bases from V and 2 bases from J; junction bases left unmatched: 9. CDR3 length: 18 residues. Germline V gene data show CDR1 as SGHKS and CDR2 as YYEKEE (reference sequence).

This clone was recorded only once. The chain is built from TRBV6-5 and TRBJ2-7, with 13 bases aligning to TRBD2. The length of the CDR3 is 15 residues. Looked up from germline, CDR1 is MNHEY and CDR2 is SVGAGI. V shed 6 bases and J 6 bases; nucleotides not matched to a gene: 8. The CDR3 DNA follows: TGTGCCAGCAGACCGGGACTAGCGGGAAAGGTCGAGCAGTACTTC. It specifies CASRPGLAGKVEQYF.

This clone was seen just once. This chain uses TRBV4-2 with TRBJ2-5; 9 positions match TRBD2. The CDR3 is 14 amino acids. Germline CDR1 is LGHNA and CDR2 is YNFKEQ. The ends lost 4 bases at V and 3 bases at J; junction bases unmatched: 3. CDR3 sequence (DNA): TGTGCCAGCAGCCTAGCGGGGGCGGAAGAGACCCAGTACTTC. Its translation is CASSLAGAEETQYF.

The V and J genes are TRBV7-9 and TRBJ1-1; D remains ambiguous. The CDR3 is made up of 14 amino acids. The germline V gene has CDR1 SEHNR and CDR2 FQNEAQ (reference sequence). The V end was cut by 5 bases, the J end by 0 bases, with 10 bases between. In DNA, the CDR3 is TGTGCCAGCAGCGAGGACTTGGTGAACACTGAAGCTTTCTTT. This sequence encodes CASSEDLVNTEAFF. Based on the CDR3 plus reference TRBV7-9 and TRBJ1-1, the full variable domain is DTGVSQNPRHKITKRGQNVTFRCDPISEHNRLYWYRQTLGQGPEFLTYFQNEAQLEKSRLLSDRFSAERPKGSFSTLEIQRTEQGDSAMYLCASSEDLVNTEAFFGQGTRLTVV.

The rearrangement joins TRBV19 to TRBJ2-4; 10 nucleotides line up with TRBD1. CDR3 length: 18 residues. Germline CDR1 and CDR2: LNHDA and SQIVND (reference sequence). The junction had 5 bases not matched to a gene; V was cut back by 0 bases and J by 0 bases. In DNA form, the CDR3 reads TGTGCCAGTAGTATAGAGCCGGACAGGGGGATAGCCAAAAACATTCAGTACTTC. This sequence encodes CASSIEPDRGIAKNIQYF.

CDR3 DNA sequence: TGTGCCAGCAGCTTAACCCCAAGGGAGGGCTATGGCTACACCTTC. Its translation: CASSLTPREGYGYTF. The chain couples TRBV7-2 to TRBJ1-2; D remains ambiguous. Trimming stripped 2 bases from V and 4 bases from J, with 14 bases between. Germline assignment: CDR1 SGHTA and CDR2 FQGNSA. CDR3 size: 15 residues.

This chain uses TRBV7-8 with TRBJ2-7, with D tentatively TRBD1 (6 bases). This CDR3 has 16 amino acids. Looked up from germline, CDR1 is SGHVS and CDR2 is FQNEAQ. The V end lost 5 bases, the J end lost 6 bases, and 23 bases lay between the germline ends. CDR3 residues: CASSQCRSGAGCEQYF. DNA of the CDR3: TGTGCCAGCAGCCAATGTCGGTCAGGGGCAGGTTGCGAGCAGTACTTC.

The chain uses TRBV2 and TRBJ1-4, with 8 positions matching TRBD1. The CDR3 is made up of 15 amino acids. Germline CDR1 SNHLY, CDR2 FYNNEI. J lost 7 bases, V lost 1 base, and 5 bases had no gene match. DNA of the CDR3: TGTGCCAGCAGTGAAGAGGGCAGGGGGCTTGAAAAACTGTTTTTT. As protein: CASSEEGRGLEKLFF.

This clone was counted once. CDR3 sequence reads: CASSLGQGGSYEQYF. DNA for the CDR3: TGTGCCAGCAGCTTAGGACAGGGTGGGTCCTACGAGCAGTACTTC. The chain couples TRBV7-2 to TRBJ2-7; 7 bases are shared with TRBD1. J was trimmed by 1 base and V by 1 base; bases with no gene match: 4. The CDR3 length is 15 residues. Germline assignment: CDR1 SGHTA and CDR2 FQGNSA.

The CDR3 DNA reads as TGTGCCAGCCGGGGGGTATACACCCAGGAGAATGAGCAGTTCTTC. Its translation: CASRGVYTQENEQFF. This rearrangement joins TRBV27 to TRBJ2-1; 7 nucleotides line up with TRBD2. The length of the CDR3 is 15 residues. V lost 8 bases and J lost 7; bases outside the gene matches: 14. Germline-derived CDR1 and CDR2 are MNHEY and SMNVEV (reference sequence).

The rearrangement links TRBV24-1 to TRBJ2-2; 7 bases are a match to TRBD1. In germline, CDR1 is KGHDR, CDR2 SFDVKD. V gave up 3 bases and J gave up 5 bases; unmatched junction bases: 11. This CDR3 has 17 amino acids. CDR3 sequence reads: CATSDHPRQGDTGELFF. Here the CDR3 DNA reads TGTGCCACCAGTGATCACCCGAGACAGGGAGATACCGGGGAGCTGTTTTTT.

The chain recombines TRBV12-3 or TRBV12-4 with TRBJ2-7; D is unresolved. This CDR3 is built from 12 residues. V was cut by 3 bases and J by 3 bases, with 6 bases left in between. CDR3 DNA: TGTGCCAGCAGTTTTCTCTACTACGAGCAGTACTTC. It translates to CASSFLYYEQYF.

CDR3 loop: CASSIGLGDEQYF. DNA for the CDR3: TGTGCCAGTAGTATAGGATTAGGGGACGAGCAGTACTTC. The chain has TRBV19 and TRBJ2-7; a weak D match, TRBD1 (5 bases). CDR1 LNHDA and CDR2 SQIVND come from the germline V gene (reference sequence). V was clipped by 1 base and J by 5 bases, with 9 bases between them. This CDR3 comprises 13 residues.

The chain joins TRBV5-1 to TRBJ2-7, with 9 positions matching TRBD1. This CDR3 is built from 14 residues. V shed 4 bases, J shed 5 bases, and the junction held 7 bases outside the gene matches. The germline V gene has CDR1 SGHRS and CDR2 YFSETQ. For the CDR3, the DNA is TGCGCCAGCAGCCAGGGACAGGGAACGAACGAGCAGTACTTC. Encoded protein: CASSQGQGTNEQYF.

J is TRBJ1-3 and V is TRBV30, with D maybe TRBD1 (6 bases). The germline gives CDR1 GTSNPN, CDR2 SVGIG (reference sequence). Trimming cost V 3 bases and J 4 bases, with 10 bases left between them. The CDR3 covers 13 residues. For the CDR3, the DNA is TGTGCCTGGAGAGCAGGGGCGGGAAACACCATATATTTT. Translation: CAWRAGAGNTIYF.

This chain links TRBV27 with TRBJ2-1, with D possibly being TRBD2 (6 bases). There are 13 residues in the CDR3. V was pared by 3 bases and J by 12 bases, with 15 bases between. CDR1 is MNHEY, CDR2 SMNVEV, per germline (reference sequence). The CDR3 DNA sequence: TGTGCCAGCAGTTTGGCGACTAGTTTTGGGCAGTTCTTC. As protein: CASSLATSFGQFF.

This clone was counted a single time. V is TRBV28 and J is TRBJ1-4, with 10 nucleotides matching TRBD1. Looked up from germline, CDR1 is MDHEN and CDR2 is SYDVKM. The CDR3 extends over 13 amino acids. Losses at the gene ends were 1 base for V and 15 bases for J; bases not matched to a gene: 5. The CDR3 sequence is CASSLLGQGRVFF. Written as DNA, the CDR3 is TGTGCCAGCAGTTTATTGGGACAGGGGAGGGTGTTTTTT.

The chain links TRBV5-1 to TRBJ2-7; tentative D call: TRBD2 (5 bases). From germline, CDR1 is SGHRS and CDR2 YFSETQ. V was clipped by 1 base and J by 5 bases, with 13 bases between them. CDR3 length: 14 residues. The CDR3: CASSLIGGNHEQYF. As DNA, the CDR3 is TGCGCCAGCAGCTTGATAGGAGGTAACCACGAGCAGTACTTC.

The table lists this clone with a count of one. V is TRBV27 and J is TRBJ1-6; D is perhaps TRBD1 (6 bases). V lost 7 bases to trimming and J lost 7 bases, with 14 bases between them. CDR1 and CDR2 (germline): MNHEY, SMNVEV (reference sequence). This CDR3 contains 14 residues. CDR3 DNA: TGTGCCAGCAAGATCCAGGGGCGAAATTCACCCCTCCACTTT. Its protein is CASKIQGRNSPLHF.

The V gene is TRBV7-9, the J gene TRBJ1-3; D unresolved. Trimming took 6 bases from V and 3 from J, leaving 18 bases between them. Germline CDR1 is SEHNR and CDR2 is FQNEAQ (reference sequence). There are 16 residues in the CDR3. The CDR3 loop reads CASSFSLEGFGNTIYF. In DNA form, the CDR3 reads TGTGCCAGCAGTTTTTCGCTTGAGGGATTTGGAAACACCATATATTTT.

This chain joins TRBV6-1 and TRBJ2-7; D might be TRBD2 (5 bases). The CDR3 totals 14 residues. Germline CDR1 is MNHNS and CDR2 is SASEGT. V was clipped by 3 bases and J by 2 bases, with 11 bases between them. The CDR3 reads CASSDPGKTYEQYF. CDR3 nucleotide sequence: TGTGCCAGCAGTGATCCGGGAAAAACCTACGAGCAGTACTTC.